A selection of T cell receptor beta chains follows, all from one sample in a study of blood T cells in healthy people across ages. TCRdb called the 5' RACE reads again in MiXCR, with one record for every CDR3 protein. The table lists fewer than 2,000,000 distinct CDR3 sequences, about 35% of them singletons, with over 9% in the top ten. The sample consisted of blood. The receptors shown here come from a woman in her 30s in good health. CDR3s include the opening cysteine and the closing phenylalanine or tryptophan. A D gene is named only where the DNA matches it firmly. The size field is filled for only some rows; it gives once, few, many or a size class.

CDR3 DNA: TGCGCCAGCCGGGGGACCAATGAGCAGTTCTTC; CDR3 protein: CASRGTNEQFF; V gene: TRBV4-1; D gene: NA; clone size: many; CDR3 length: 11; J gene: TRBJ2-1
CDR3 DNA: TGTGCCAGCAGTTACTCGGGTGGGGGACGGGTTAATGAGCAGTTCTTC; CDR3 protein: CASSYSGGGRVNEQFF; V gene: TRBV6-6; D gene: NA; clone size: NA; CDR3 length: 16; J gene: TRBJ2-1
CDR3 DNA: TGTGCCAGCAGTTCCCAGGGGCAGAGGGGCGAGCAGTACTTC; CDR3 protein: CASSSQGQRGEQYF; V gene: TRBV27; D gene: NA; clone size: few; CDR3 length: 14; J gene: TRBJ2-7
CDR3 DNA: TGCAGCGTTGAAGGTCTAGCGGGCTACAATGAGCAGTTCTTC; CDR3 protein: CSVEGLAGYNEQFF; V gene: TRBV29-1; D gene: TRBD2; clone size: many; CDR3 length: 14; J gene: TRBJ2-1
CDR3 DNA: TGTGCCAGCAGTGCGCCGGGACAGAACCTCTATGGCTACACCTTC; CDR3 protein: CASSAPGQNLYGYTF; V gene: TRBV6-6; D gene: TRBD1; clone size: once; CDR3 length: 15; J gene: TRBJ1-2
CDR3 DNA: TGTGCCAGCAGTACCAGCGGGAGAACTCGTAATGAGCAGTTCTTC; CDR3 protein: CASSTSGRTRNEQFF; V gene: TRBV28; D gene: TRBD2; clone size: few; CDR3 length: 15; J gene: TRBJ2-1
CDR3 DNA: TGTGCCTGGAGGAGGACAGGGTTGCAAGAGACCCAGTACTTC; CDR3 protein: CAWRRTGLQETQYF; V gene: TRBV30; D gene: TRBD1; clone size: NA; CDR3 length: 14; J gene: TRBJ2-5
CDR3 DNA: TGTGCCAGCTCCCCGCAGGTAATGAACACTGAAGCTTTCTTT; CDR3 protein: CASSPQVMNTEAFF; V gene: TRBV27; D gene: NA; clone size: NA; CDR3 length: 14; J gene: TRBJ1-1
CDR3 DNA: TGCGCCAGCAGCCGTGTCAGGGGGCAGGGGGAGACCCAGTACTTC; CDR3 protein: CASSRVRGQGETQYF; V gene: TRBV5-1; D gene: TRBD1; clone size: few; CDR3 length: 15; J gene: TRBJ2-5
CDR3 DNA: TGTGCCAGCAGCTTAGAGCTAGTGGGGGGTTCCGAGCAGTACTTC; CDR3 protein: CASSLELVGGSEQYF; V gene: TRBV7-6; D gene: NA; clone size: NA; CDR3 length: 15; J gene: TRBJ2-7
CDR3 DNA: TGTGCCAGCAGTTCCCGTTCAGGCACAGATACGCAGTATTTT; CDR3 protein: CASSSRSGTDTQYF; V gene: TRBV6-2/TRBV6-3; D gene: NA; clone size: many; CDR3 length: 14; J gene: TRBJ2-3
CDR3 DNA: TGCAGTCCAAGAGATGGCTTTAGCAACATTCAGTACTTC; CDR3 protein: CSPRDGFSNIQYF; V gene: TRBV20-1; D gene: NA; clone size: many; CDR3 length: 13; J gene: TRBJ2-4
CDR3 DNA: TGCAGTGCTAGAGAATGGGGGGATGAACAAGAGACCCAGTACTTC; CDR3 protein: CSAREWGDEQETQYF; V gene: TRBV20-1; D gene: NA; clone size: few; CDR3 length: 15; J gene: TRBJ2-5
CDR3 DNA: TGTGCCAGCAGTACCCGGGTCTCCAACTCCTACGAGCAGTACTTC; CDR3 protein: CASSTRVSNSYEQYF; V gene: TRBV6-6; D gene: NA; clone size: NA; CDR3 length: 15; J gene: TRBJ2-7
CDR3 DNA: TGTGCCAGCAGCTTAGGACTCCTAGCGGGGGCCAATGAGCAGTTCTTC; CDR3 protein: CASSLGLLAGANEQFF; V gene: TRBV7-9; D gene: TRBD2; clone size: few; CDR3 length: 16; J gene: TRBJ2-1
CDR3 DNA: TGTGCCAGCAGTTCCCTAGCCACCTACAATGAGCAGTTCTTC; CDR3 protein: CASSSLATYNEQFF; V gene: TRBV27; D gene: NA; clone size: few; CDR3 length: 14; J gene: TRBJ2-1
CDR3 DNA: TGTGCCAGCAGCTCCTCGGACAGGATTATGTACGAGCAGTACTTC; CDR3 protein: CASSSSDRIMYEQYF; V gene: TRBV7-9; D gene: TRBD1; clone size: NA; CDR3 length: 15; J gene: TRBJ2-7
CDR3 DNA: TGTGCCAGCAGCCGAAAGGACAGGGGGGACCAAGAGACCCAGTACTTC; CDR3 protein: CASSRKDRGDQETQYF; V gene: TRBV5-4; D gene: TRBD1; clone size: NA; CDR3 length: 16; J gene: TRBJ2-5
CDR3 DNA: TGTGCCAGCAGGGACACTTTAACCTACGAGCAGTACTTC; CDR3 protein: CASRDTLTYEQYF; V gene: TRBV7-9; D gene: NA; clone size: NA; CDR3 length: 13; J gene: TRBJ2-7
CDR3 DNA: TGTGCCAGCAGTGGGGAACTAGCGGGGGTGCGGGAGACCCAGTACTTC; CDR3 protein: CASSGELAGVRETQYF; V gene: TRBV6-1; D gene: TRBD2; clone size: once; CDR3 length: 16; J gene: TRBJ2-5
CDR3 DNA: TGTGCCAGCAGTGAGATGGGGAACCCCGAGCAGTTCTTC; CDR3 protein: CASSEMGNPEQFF; V gene: TRBV6-1; D gene: NA; clone size: few; CDR3 length: 13; J gene: TRBJ2-1
CDR3 DNA: TGTGCCAGCAGCTCTGTTTTGGACCCGGAATGGACTGAAGCTTTCTTT; CDR3 protein: CASSSVLDPEWTEAFF; V gene: TRBV5-4; D gene: NA; clone size: NA; CDR3 length: 16; J gene: TRBJ1-1
CDR3 DNA: TGTGCCAGCAGCTTACGGATAGTCTCTAATGAGCAGTTCTTC; CDR3 protein: CASSLRIVSNEQFF; V gene: TRBV12-1; D gene: NA; clone size: once; CDR3 length: 14; J gene: TRBJ2-1
CDR3 DNA: TGTGCCAGCAGCTCGGAGGGCTTGGCAGATACGCAGTATTTT; CDR3 protein: CASSSEGLADTQYF; V gene: TRBV9; D gene: NA; clone size: NA; CDR3 length: 14; J gene: TRBJ2-3
CDR3 DNA: TGCAGTGCTAGAGATAGAAGAGCAGAAACCCTTAGCACAGATACGCAGTATTTT; CDR3 protein: CSARDRRAETLSTDTQYF; V gene: TRBV20-1; D gene: NA; clone size: NA; CDR3 length: 18; J gene: TRBJ2-3
CDR3 DNA: TGTGCCAGCAGGGCAAGCGGGAGTTTAGGCGATGAGCAGTTCTTC; CDR3 protein: CASRASGSLGDEQFF; V gene: TRBV12-3/TRBV12-4; D gene: TRBD2; clone size: NA; CDR3 length: 15; J gene: TRBJ2-1
CDR3 DNA: TGTGCCAGCAGTTCCGGAAGCGGAGGCTCCTACAATGAGCAGTTCTTC; CDR3 protein: CASSSGSGGSYNEQFF; V gene: TRBV28; D gene: NA; clone size: NA; CDR3 length: 16; J gene: TRBJ2-1
CDR3 DNA: TGTGCCAGCAGTGAAGTCCGGGTTGGCACTGAAGCTTTCTTT; CDR3 protein: CASSEVRVGTEAFF; V gene: TRBV2; D gene: NA; clone size: NA; CDR3 length: 14; J gene: TRBJ1-1
CDR3 DNA: TGTGCCAGCACCGTAGGACTAGCGGCTGGGCAGGACGAGCAGTACTTC; CDR3 protein: CASTVGLAAGQDEQYF; V gene: TRBV12-3/TRBV12-4; D gene: TRBD2; clone size: NA; CDR3 length: 16; J gene: TRBJ2-7
CDR3 DNA: TGTGCCTGGAGCTCAGCGGGAGGGCCCCAAGAGACCCAGTACTTC; CDR3 protein: CAWSSAGGPQETQYF; V gene: TRBV30; D gene: TRBD2; clone size: NA; CDR3 length: 15; J gene: TRBJ2-5
CDR3 DNA: TGTGCCAGCAGTGCCCTAGCGGGAGGGGGGGATGAGCAGTTCTTC; CDR3 protein: CASSALAGGGDEQFF; V gene: TRBV2; D gene: TRBD2; clone size: NA; CDR3 length: 15; J gene: TRBJ2-1
CDR3 DNA: TGTGCCAGTGAGGCCGGACTAGCGACCAACAATGAGCAGTTCTTC; CDR3 protein: CASEAGLATNNEQFF; V gene: TRBV19; D gene: TRBD2; clone size: NA; CDR3 length: 15; J gene: TRBJ2-1
CDR3 DNA: TGTGTCAGCAGCCGGCAGACTAGTCCAGATACGCAGTATTTT; CDR3 protein: CVSSRQTSPDTQYF; V gene: TRBV11-2; D gene: NA; clone size: once; CDR3 length: 14; J gene: TRBJ2-3
CDR3 DNA: TGTGCCAGCAGCTTAGAGAGAAGAGTCGAGACCCAGTACTTC; CDR3 protein: CASSLERRVETQYF; V gene: TRBV11-2; D gene: NA; clone size: many; CDR3 length: 14; J gene: TRBJ2-5
CDR3 DNA: TGTGCCAGCAGCGTATCTTGGAGGAGCTTCTACGAGCAGTACTTC; CDR3 protein: CASSVSWRSFYEQYF; V gene: TRBV9; D gene: NA; clone size: NA; CDR3 length: 15; J gene: TRBJ2-7
CDR3 DNA: TGTGCCAGCGCCTATGCGGGAGATACGCAGTATTTT; CDR3 protein: CASAYAGDTQYF; V gene: TRBV3-1; D gene: NA; clone size: NA; CDR3 length: 12; J gene: TRBJ2-3
CDR3 DNA: TGCGCCAGCAGCCTTACTGTAGCTGACTCCTACGAGCAGTACTTC; CDR3 protein: CASSLTVADSYEQYF; V gene: TRBV4-1; D gene: NA; clone size: NA; CDR3 length: 15; J gene: TRBJ2-7
CDR3 DNA: TGTGTCAGCAGCTTAGTGGGGTCTGGGGCCCTTTACGAGCAGTACTTC; CDR3 protein: CVSSLVGSGALYEQYF; V gene: TRBV7-2; D gene: NA; clone size: few; CDR3 length: 16; J gene: TRBJ2-7
CDR3 DNA: TGTGCTAGTGGTTTGGTACTAAATCCCGGGACGCGGGCCTATGGCTACACCTTC; CDR3 protein: CASGLVLNPGTRAYGYTF; V gene: TRBV12-5; D gene: NA; clone size: NA; CDR3 length: 18; J gene: TRBJ1-2
CDR3 DNA: TGCAGTGCTAAACCGACAGGGCGCGGGTCCCAATATGGCTACACCTTC; CDR3 protein: CSAKPTGRGSQYGYTF; V gene: TRBV20-1; D gene: TRBD1; clone size: few; CDR3 length: 16; J gene: TRBJ1-2
CDR3 DNA: TGCAGTGCTAGAGATCCTGGACTAGCAGCCTACGAGCAGTACTTC; CDR3 protein: CSARDPGLAAYEQYF; V gene: TRBV20-1; D gene: TRBD2; clone size: NA; CDR3 length: 15; J gene: TRBJ2-7
CDR3 DNA: TGTGCCAGCAGACTAGCGGGGGGACGCACCGGGGAGCTGTTTTTT; CDR3 protein: CASRLAGGRTGELFF; V gene: TRBV11-2; D gene: TRBD2; clone size: NA; CDR3 length: 15; J gene: TRBJ2-2